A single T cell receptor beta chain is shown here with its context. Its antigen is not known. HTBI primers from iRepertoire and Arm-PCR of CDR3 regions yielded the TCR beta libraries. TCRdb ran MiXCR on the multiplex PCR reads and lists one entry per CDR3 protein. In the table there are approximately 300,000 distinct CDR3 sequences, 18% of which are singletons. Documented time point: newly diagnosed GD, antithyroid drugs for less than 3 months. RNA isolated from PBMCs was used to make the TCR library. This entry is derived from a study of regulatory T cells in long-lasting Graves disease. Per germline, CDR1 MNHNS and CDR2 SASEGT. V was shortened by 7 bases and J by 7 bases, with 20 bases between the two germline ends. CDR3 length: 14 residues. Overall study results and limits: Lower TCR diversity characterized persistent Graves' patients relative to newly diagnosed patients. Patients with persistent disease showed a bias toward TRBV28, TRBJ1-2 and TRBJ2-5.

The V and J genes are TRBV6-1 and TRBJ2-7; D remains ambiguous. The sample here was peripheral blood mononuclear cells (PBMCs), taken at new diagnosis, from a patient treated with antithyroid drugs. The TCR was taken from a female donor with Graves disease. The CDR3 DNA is TGTGCCAGCACCCCCCCCGGTGGGGTAAAAGAGCAGTACTTC. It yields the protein CASTPPGGVKEQYF.